This TCR beta chain is from a study of T cells expressing NK-cell markers. Study in general: Researchers got TCR beta repertoires out of sorted CD3+CD56+NKG2C+, CD3+CD56+NKG2C- and CD3+CD56-NKG2C+ T cells. Among the eight sequenced donors, seven tested HCMV-seropositive and one tested seronegative.

Study observations and caveats: Dominance of the CD3+CD56-NKG2C+ fraction by these clonotypes also held in a handful of donors.

The germline gives CDR1 SGHNT, CDR2 YENEEA. The length of the CDR3 is 14 residues. Of note for this clonotype: Its antigen remains unidentified.

Using the 5' RACE reads, TCRdb records one entry per CDR3 protein without DNA. This sample's table reports 300,000 to 500,000 distinct CDR3 sequences. The V and J genes are TRBV11-3 and TRBJ2-1; with no DNA, the TCRdb D assignment of TRBD2 cannot be verified. This clonotype was obtained from a woman aged 45-65 years in good health. The sequenced sample was blood T cells: a sorted CD56 or NKG2C T cell subset, CD4+ or CD8+ T cells, or bulk PBMC T cells (not recorded which). The CDR3 loop reads CASRTGGGTNEQFF.